This T cell receptor (beta chain) came from a study of blood T cell repertoires in COVID-19. Clones were sequenced by immunoSEQ multiplex PCR, and TCRdb holds only the in-frame ones, with some missing. The sample consists of around 220,000 clones, about four fifths of them appearing once. The CDR3 has 13 residues. Looked up from germline, CDR1 is SGHRS and CDR2 is YFSETQ. Trimming at V came to 4 bases and at J to 7 bases, leaving 6 bases not matched to a gene. This receptor was taken from an elderly woman with COVID-19, enrolled during active disease. V gene TRBV5-1 combines with J gene TRBJ1-2; 8 nucleotides match TRBD1. The source material was peripheral blood. The CDR3, as DNA: TGCGCCAGCAGCCATGCCACAGGGGGTGGCTACACCTTC. It is translated as CASSHATGGGYTF.